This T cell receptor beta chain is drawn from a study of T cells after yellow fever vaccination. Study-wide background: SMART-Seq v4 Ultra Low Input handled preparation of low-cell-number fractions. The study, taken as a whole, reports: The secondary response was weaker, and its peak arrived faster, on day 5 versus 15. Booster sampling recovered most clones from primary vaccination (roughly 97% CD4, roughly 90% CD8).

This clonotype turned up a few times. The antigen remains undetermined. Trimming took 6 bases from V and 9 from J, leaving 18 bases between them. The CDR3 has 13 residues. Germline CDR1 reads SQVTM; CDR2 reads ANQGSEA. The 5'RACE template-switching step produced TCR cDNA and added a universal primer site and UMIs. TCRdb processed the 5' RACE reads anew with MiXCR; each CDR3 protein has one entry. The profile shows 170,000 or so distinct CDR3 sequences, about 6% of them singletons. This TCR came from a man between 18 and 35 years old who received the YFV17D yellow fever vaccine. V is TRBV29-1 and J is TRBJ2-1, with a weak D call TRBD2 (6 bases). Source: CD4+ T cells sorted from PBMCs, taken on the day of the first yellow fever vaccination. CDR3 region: CSVGRADGGEQFF. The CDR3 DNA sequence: TGCAGCGTCGGTCGGGCGGACGGGGGTGAGCAGTTCTTC.